The next 3 T cell receptor beta chains were all read from a single sample in a study of CD8 T cells in Susac syndrome. With random hexamers, about 0.5 to 1 ug RNA was reverse transcribed. TCRdb re-called the immunoSEQ multiplex PCR reads with MiXCR, one entry per CDR3 protein. Among over 150,000 distinct CDR3 sequences, about 95% were seen once, and the ten largest hold 0.093%. Input material: CD4+ T cells from PBMCs. Source of these receptors: a human donor with multiple sclerosis.

This chain uses TRBV9 with TRBJ1-2, with 7 bases aligning to TRBD1. This CDR3 comprises 13 residues. V lost 6 bases to trimming and J lost 4 bases; unmatched junction nucleotides: 6. Per the germline V gene, CDR1 is SGDLS and CDR2 is YYNGEE. The CDR3 nucleotides read TGTGCCAGCAAGGGGGACAGCATCTATGGCTACACCTTC. It specifies CASKGDSIYGYTF.

The chain links TRBV19 to TRBJ1-2; tentative D call: TRBD1 (6 bases). With 0 bases removed from V and 6 bases from J, the gap between germline ends came to 17 bases. The CDR3 runs to 16 residues. Germline assignment: CDR1 LNHDA and CDR2 SQIVND (reference sequence). CDR3 nucleotide sequence: TGTGCCAGTAGTATAGATCCTGGGGGCGGAAGGAATGGCTACACCTTC. Translation: CASSIDPGGGRNGYTF.

This clonotype has just one count. The genes are TRBV2 and TRBJ2-5; a possible D gene is TRBD2 (5 bases). CDR1 is SNHLY, CDR2 FYNNEI, per germline. The CDR3 loop spans 13 amino acids. The V and J ends lost 7 bases and 5 bases respectively, with 14 bases between them. The CDR3 spells CASTSGLGETQYF. The CDR3 DNA reads as TGTGCCAGCACCTCTGGACTCGGGGAGACCCAGTACTTC.